The T cell receptor (beta chain) described here comes from a study of T-cell reconstitution after alpha-beta-depleted transplantation in children. This clonotype was counted many times. The library targeted TCRbeta and was prepared with unique molecular identifiers. TCRdb called the PCR reads again in MiXCR, with one record for every CDR3 protein. The table includes about 200,000 distinct CDR3 sequences, roughly 14% detected once. The CDR3 has 13 amino acids. Trimming removed 7 bases at V and 11 bases at J, with 20 bases between. The gene calls are TRBV12-3 or TRBV12-4 and TRBJ1-1, with a tentative D call TRBD1 (6 bases). This sequence originates from a human donor who donated a stem cell graft to a child with acute lymphoblastic leukemia. Sequencing was performed on PBMCs from the stem cell graft donor, taken from the stem cell graft. The CDR3 DNA reads as TGTGCCAGCACCCCTACAGGGTTGTTGGGGGCTTTCTTT. This encodes CASTPTGLLGAFF.